These 12 T cell receptor beta chains came from one sample sequenced in a study of T cells in localized non-small cell lung cancer. This table comes from immunoSEQ multiplex PCR, and its TCRdb copy is limited to in-frame clones, with some not included. The repertoire includes some 17,000 clones, 90% of them detected once, and approximately 1.2% sits in the top ten. The material was peripheral blood mononuclear cells, obtained before any cancer treatment. Receptors were obtained from a woman aged 35-75 years with stage III lung adenocarcinoma.

V is TRBV2 and J is TRBJ1-5; D unclear. Germline CDR1 reads SNHLY; CDR2 reads FYNNEI. V lost 5 bases and J lost 1, with 12 bases in between. This CDR3 has 15 residues. In DNA form, the CDR3 reads TGTGCCAGCAGTTACACATGGGCGAGCAATCAGCCCCAGCATTTT. The encoded protein is CASSYTWASNQPQHF.

The chain is built from TRBV18 and TRBJ1-2; 8 bases line up with TRBD1. Germline V CDR1 and CDR2: KGHSH, LQKENI. V was clipped by 2 bases and J by 5 bases; unmatched bases: 19. CDR3 length: 19 residues. As DNA, the CDR3 is TGTGCCAGCTCACCAAGTGTGGGACAGGAGGACGTCAACCCTTATGGCTACACCTTC. Its protein is CASSPSVGQEDVNPYGYTF.

The chain is built from TRBV27 and TRBJ2-7; 7 nucleotides agree with TRBD2. The V gene end was trimmed by 5 bases and the J gene end by 2 bases; junction bases not matched to a gene: 12. Germline V CDR1 and CDR2: MNHEY, SMNVEV (reference sequence). CDR3 length: 16 residues. CDR3 region: CASSPRVGTTTYEQYF. The CDR3 nucleotides read TGTGCCAGCAGTCCACGGGTCGGGACTACGACCTACGAGCAGTACTTC.

The chain uses TRBV4-3 and TRBJ1-2; D is unresolved. Germline V gives CDR1 LGHNA, CDR2 YSLEER. V dropped 1 base and J dropped 4 bases, with 13 bases sitting between them. This CDR3 is 15 amino acids long. The CDR3 reads CASSQAREGSYGYTF. The CDR3 DNA reads as TGCGCCAGCAGCCAAGCCCGGGAAGGGAGCTATGGCTACACCTTC.

The chain combines TRBV5-4 with TRBJ2-1, with no clear D. The germline gives CDR1 SGHNT, CDR2 YYREEE (reference sequence). V was clipped by 2 bases and J by 9 bases, with 9 bases between them. The CDR3 has 12 residues. CDR3 protein: CASSFAAVEQFF. CDR3 nucleotides: TGTGCCAGCAGCTTTGCTGCAGTTGAGCAGTTCTTC.

The J gene is TRBJ1-5, the V gene TRBV7-2; D remains unclear. Germline loops: CDR1 SGHTA, CDR2 FQGNSA. This CDR3 comprises 12 residues. Between the trimmed V and J ends, which lost 5 bases and 9 bases, there was a span of 11 bases. The CDR3 region is CASSAVSGPQHF. DNA of the CDR3: TGTGCCAGCAGCGCAGTGTCAGGGCCCCAGCATTTT.

The chain uses TRBV18 and TRBJ1-1; tentative D call: TRBD1 (6 bases). V was shortened by 6 bases and J by 7 bases, with 15 bases between the two germline ends. The V gene's germline CDR1 is KGHSH and CDR2 LQKENI. CDR3 size: 13 residues. The CDR3 DNA follows: TGTGCCAGCTCGGGCAACAGGGAGGTTGAAGCTTTCTTT. Its protein product is CASSGNREVEAFF.

This chain uses TRBV7-2 with TRBJ1-1; TRBD1 is a possible D gene (6 bases). CDR1 and CDR2 from the germline V gene are SGHTA and FQGNSA. This CDR3 is 15 amino acids long. With 5 bases removed from V and 0 bases from J, the gap between germline ends came to 13 bases. In nucleotides, the CDR3 is TGTGCCAGCAGCACCCAGGGGACCATGAACACTGAAGCTTTCTTT. It is translated as CASSTQGTMNTEAFF.

This sequence joins TRBV7-8 and TRBJ1-1, with 10 bases that match TRBD1. V gave up 5 bases and J gave up 0 bases; unmatched junction bases: 6. Germline V gives CDR1 SGHVS, CDR2 FQNEAQ. This CDR3 comprises 16 residues. CDR3 sequence: CASSPGTGALNTEAFF. CDR3 DNA: TGTGCCAGCAGCCCAGGGACAGGGGCCCTGAACACTGAAGCTTTCTTT.

V and J are TRBV2 and TRBJ2-3, with D unresolved. CDR3 size: 12 residues. In germline, CDR1 is SNHLY, CDR2 FYNNEI. V was cut by 10 bases and J by 1 base, with 9 bases left in between. CDR3 amino acids: CATNFGTDTQYF. DNA of the CDR3: TGTGCCACCAACTTCGGCACAGATACGCAGTATTTT.

The count of this clone is one. The rearrangement joins TRBV28 to TRBJ1-2; D perhaps matches TRBD1 (5 bases). V lost 3 bases and J 2 bases, leaving 10 bases between the germline ends. The CDR3 loop spans 14 amino acids. Germline-derived CDR1 and CDR2 are MDHEN and SYDVKM. The CDR3: CASSFAGKNYGYTF. In DNA form, the CDR3 reads TGTGCCAGCAGTTTCGCAGGGAAGAACTATGGCTACACCTTC.

The chain links TRBV7-4 to TRBJ1-4; TRBD1 matches at 10 bases. Germline V CDR1 and CDR2: SGHVT, SQSDAQ. The J segment lost 7 bases and the V segment lost 2 bases, leaving 19 bases of the junction unmatched. CDR3 length: 20 residues. CDR3 residues: CASSLSRWDRGKGEREKLFF. As DNA, the CDR3 is TGTGCCAGCAGCTTATCCCGATGGGACAGGGGCAAAGGGGAGCGTGAAAAACTGTTTTTT.